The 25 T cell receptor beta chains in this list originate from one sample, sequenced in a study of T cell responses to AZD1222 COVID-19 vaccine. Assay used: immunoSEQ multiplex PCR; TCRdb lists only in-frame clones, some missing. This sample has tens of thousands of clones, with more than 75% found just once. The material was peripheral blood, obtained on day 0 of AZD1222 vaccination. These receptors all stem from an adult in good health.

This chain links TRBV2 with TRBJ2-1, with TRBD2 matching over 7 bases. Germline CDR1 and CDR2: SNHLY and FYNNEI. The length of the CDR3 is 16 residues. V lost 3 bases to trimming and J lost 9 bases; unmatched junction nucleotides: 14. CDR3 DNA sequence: TGTGCCAGCAGTGATCGTTATGACGGGGGGTATGGTGAGCAGTTCTTC. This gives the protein CASSDRYDGGYGEQFF.

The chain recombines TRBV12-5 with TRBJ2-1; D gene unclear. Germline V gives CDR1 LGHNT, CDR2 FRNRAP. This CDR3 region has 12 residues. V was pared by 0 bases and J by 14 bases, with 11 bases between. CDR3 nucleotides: TGTGCTAGTGGTTTGGTATCAGGCAGCGAGTTCTTC. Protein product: CASGLVSGSEFF.

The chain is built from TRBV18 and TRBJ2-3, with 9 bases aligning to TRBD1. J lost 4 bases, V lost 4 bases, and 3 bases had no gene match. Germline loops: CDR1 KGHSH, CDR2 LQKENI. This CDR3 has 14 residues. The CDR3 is CASSLRTGADTQYF. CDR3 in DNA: TGTGCCAGCTCACTCAGGACAGGGGCAGATACGCAGTATTTT.

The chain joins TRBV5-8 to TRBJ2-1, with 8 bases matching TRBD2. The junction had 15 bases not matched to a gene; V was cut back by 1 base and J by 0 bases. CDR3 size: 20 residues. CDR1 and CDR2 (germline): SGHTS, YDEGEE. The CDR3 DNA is TGTGCCAGCAGCTTGTTGCCTGGGAGCGGGGGTCTGAGCTCCTACAATGAGCAGTTCTTC. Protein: CASSLLPGSGGLSSYNEQFF. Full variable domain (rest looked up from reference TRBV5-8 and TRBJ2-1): EAGVTQSPTHLIKTRGQQATLRCSPISGHTSVYWYQQALGLGLQFLLWYDEGEERNRGNFPPRFSGRQFPNYSSELNVNALELEDSALYLCASSLLPGSGGLSSYNEQFFGPGTRLTVL.

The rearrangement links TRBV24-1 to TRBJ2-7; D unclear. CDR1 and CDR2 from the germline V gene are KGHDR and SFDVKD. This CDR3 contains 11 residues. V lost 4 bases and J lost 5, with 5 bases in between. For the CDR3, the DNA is TGTGCCACCAGTGAAGGGAACGAGCAGTACTTC. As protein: CATSEGNEQYF.

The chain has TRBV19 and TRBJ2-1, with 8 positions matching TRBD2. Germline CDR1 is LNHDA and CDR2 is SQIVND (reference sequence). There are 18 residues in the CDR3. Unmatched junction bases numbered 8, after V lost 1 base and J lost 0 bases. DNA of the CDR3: TGTGCCAGTAGTATAGGAAGGGTAGCGGGGAACTCCTACAATGAGCAGTTCTTC. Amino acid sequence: CASSIGRVAGNSYNEQFF.

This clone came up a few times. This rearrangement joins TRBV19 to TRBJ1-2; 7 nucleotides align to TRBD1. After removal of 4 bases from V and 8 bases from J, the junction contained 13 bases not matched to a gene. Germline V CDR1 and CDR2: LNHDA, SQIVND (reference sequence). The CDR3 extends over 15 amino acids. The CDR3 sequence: CASSTGQEDLGGYTF. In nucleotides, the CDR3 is TGTGCCAGTAGTACCGGACAGGAGGACCTGGGGGGCTACACCTTC.

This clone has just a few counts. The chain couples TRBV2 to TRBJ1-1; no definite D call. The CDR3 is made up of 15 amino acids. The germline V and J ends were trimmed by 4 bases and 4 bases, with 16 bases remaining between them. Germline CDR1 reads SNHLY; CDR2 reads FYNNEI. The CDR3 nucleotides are TGTGCCAGCAGTGCCTCAGGAGTTTTGGGCACTGAAGCTTTCTTT. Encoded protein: CASSASGVLGTEAFF.

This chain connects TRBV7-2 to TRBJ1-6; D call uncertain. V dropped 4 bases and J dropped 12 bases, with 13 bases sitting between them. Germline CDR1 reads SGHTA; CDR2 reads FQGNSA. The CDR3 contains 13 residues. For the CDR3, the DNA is TGTGCCAGCAGCTCCGGCCTACCTCGACCCCTCCACTTT. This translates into CASSSGLPRPLHF.

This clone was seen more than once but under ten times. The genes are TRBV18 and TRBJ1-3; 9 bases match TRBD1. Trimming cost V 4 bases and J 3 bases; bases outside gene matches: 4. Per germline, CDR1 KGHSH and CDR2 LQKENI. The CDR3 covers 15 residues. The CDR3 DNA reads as TGTGCCAGCTCACTGGGACAGGGTTATGGAAACACCATATATTTT. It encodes CASSLGQGYGNTIYF.

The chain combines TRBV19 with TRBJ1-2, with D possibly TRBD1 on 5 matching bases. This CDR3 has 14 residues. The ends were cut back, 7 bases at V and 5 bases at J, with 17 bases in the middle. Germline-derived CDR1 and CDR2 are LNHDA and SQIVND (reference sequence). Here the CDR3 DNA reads TGTGCCAGTACCGACCTGCCGGGACTATATGGCTACACCTTC. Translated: CASTDLPGLYGYTF. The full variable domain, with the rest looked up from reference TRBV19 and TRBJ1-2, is DGGITQSPKYLFRKEGQNVTLSCEQNLNHDAMYWYRQDPGQGLRLIYYSQIVNDFQKGDIAEGYSVSREKKESFPLTVTSAQKNPTAFYLCASTDLPGLYGYTFGSGTRLTVV.

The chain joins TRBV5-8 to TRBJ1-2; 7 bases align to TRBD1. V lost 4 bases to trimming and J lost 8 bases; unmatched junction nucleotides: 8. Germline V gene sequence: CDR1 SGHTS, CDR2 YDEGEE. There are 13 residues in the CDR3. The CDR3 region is CASSTRQGGGYTF. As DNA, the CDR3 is TGTGCCAGCAGCACCCGACAGGGAGGGGGCTACACCTTC.

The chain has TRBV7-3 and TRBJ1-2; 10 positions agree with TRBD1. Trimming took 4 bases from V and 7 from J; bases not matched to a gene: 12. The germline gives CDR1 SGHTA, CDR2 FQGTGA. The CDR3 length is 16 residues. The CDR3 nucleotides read TGTGCCAGCAGCTCGGAGGTCGGGACAGGGGCTGGTGGCTACACCTTC. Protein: CASSSEVGTGAGGYTF.

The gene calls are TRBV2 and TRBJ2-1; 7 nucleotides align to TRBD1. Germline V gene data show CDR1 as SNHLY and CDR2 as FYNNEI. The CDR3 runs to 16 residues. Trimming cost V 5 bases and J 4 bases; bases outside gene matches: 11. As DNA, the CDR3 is TGTGCCAGCAGTCTACAGGGGTTGGGCCCTTACAATGAGCAGTTCTTC. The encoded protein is CASSLQGLGPYNEQFF.

The CDR3, as DNA: TGTGCCAGCAGCCAAGATGGGGACAGGGGCTACACCTTC. Encoded protein: CASSQDGDRGYTF. The gene calls are TRBV3-1 (or the pseudogene TRBV3-2) and TRBJ1-2; 8 positions match TRBD1. The germline V gene has CDR1 LGHDT and CDR2 YNNKEL (reference sequence). The CDR3 loop spans 13 amino acids. The V segment lost 0 bases and the J segment 8 bases; nucleotides outside the gene matches: 2.

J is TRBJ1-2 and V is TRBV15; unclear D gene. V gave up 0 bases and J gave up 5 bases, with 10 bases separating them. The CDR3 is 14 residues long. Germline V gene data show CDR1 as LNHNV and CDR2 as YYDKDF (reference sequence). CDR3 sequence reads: CATSRDLELYGYTF. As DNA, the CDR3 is TGTGCCACCAGCAGAGATCTGGAGTTGTATGGCTACACCTTC. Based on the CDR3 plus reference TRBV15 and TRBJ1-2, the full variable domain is DAMVIQNPRYQVTQFGKPVTLSCSQTLNHNVMYWYQQKSSQAPKLLFHYYDKDFNNEADTPDNFQSRRPNTSFCFLDIRSPGLGDTAMYLCATSRDLELYGYTFGSGTRLTVV.

The CDR3 sequence is CASSAKGEGNQPQHF. CDR3 sequence (DNA): TGTGCCAGCAGCGCTAAGGGGGAGGGCAATCAGCCCCAGCATTTT. This chain connects TRBV7-6 to TRBJ1-5; possible D gene TRBD1, 6 bases. Germline CDR1 is SGHVS and CDR2 is FNYEAQ. This CDR3 spans 15 amino acids. V shed 5 bases and J shed 2 bases, with 13 bases lying between them.

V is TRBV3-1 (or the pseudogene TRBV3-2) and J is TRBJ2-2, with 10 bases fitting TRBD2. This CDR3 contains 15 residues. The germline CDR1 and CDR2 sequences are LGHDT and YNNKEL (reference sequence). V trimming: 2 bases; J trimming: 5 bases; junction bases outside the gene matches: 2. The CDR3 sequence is CASSQLTSGTGELFF. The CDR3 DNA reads TGTGCCAGCAGCCAATTGACTAGCGGGACCGGGGAGCTGTTTTTT.

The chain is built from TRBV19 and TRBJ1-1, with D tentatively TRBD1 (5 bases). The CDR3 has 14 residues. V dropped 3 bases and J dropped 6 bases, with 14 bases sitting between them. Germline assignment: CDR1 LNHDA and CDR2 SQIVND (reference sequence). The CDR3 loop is CASSMPRRVPEAFF. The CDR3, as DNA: TGTGCCAGTAGTATGCCGCGCAGGGTCCCTGAAGCTTTCTTT. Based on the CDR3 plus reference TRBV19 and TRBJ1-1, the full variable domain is DGGITQSPKYLFRKEGQNVTLSCEQNLNHDAMYWYRQDPGQGLRLIYYSQIVNDFQKGDIAEGYSVSREKKESFPLTVTSAQKNPTAFYLCASSMPRRVPEAFFGQGTRLTVV.

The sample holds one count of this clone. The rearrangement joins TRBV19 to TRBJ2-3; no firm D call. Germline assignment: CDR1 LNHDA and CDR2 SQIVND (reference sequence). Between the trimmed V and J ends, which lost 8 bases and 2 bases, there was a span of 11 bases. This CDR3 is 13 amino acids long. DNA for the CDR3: TGTGCCAGTCGCCGGGCCACCACAGATACGCAGTATTTT. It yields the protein CASRRATTDTQYF.

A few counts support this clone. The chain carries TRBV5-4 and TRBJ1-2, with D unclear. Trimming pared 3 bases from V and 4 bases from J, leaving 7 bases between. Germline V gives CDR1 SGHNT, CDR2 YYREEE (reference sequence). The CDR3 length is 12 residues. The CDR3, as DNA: TGTGCCAGCAGCTCCGACGGCTATGGCTACACCTTC. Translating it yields CASSSDGYGYTF.

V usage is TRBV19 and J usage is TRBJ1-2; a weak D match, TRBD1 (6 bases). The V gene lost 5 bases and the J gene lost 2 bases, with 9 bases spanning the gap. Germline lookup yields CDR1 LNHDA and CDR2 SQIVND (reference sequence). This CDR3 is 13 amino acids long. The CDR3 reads CASSVTGNYGYTF. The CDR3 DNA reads TGTGCCAGTAGTGTAACAGGGAACTATGGCTACACCTTC. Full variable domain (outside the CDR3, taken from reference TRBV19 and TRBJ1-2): DGGITQSPKYLFRKEGQNVTLSCEQNLNHDAMYWYRQDPGQGLRLIYYSQIVNDFQKGDIAEGYSVSREKKESFPLTVTSAQKNPTAFYLCASSVTGNYGYTFGSGTRLTVV.

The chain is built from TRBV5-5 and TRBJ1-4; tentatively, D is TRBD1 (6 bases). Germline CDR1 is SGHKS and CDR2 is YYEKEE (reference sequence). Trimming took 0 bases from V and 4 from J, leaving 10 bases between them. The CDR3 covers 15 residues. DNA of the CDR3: TGTGCCAGCAGCTTGGGAGGGGGAGTTAATGAAAAACTGTTTTTT. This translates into CASSLGGGVNEKLFF.

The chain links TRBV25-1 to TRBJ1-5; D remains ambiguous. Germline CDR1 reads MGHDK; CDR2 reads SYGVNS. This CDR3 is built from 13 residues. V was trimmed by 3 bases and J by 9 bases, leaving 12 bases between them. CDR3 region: CASSEGRLGPQHF. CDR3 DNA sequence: TGTGCCAGCAGTGAGGGCAGGCTGGGGCCCCAGCATTTT.

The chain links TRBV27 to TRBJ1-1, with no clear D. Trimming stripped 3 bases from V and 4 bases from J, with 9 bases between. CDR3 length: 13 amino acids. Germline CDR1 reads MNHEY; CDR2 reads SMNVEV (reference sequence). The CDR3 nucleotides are TGTGCCAGCAGTTTCTGGGGAGGCACTGAAGCTTTCTTT. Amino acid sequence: CASSFWGGTEAFF.